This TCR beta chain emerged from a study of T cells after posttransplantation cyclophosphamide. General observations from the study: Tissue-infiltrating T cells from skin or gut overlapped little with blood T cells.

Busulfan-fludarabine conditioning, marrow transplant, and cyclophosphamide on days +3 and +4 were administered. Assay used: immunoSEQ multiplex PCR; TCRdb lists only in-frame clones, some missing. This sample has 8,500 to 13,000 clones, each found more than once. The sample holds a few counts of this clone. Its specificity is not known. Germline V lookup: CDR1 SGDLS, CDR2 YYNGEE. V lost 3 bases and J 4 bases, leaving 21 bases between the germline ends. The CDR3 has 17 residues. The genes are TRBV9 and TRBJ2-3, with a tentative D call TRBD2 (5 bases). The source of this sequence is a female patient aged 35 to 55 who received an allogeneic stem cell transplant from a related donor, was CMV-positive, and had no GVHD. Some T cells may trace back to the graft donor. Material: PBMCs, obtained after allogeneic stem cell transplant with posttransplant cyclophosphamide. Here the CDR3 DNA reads TGTGCCAGCAGCGATTTTCTCGGGAAAGCCCAACCAGATACGCAGTATTTT. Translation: CASSDFLGKAQPDTQYF.